The rows below give T cell receptor beta chains drawn from one sample of a study of T cell responses to AZD1222 COVID-19 vaccine. Data came from immunoSEQ multiplex PCR; TCRdb stores just in-frame clones and leaves some out. The sample yields approximately 190,000 clones, 90% to 95% seen once. The specimen was peripheral blood, collected 28 days after the second dose of the MenACWY control vaccine. The source is an adult who received the MenACWY meningococcal vaccine as a control. CDR3s include the opening cysteine and the closing phenylalanine or tryptophan.

V gene | CDR3 protein
TRBV6-2/TRBV6-3 | CASSFSRVNTEAFF
TRBV5-1 | CASLIGSTSADTQYF
TRBV5-1 | CASSLPRGGSSYEQYF
TRBV4-3 | CASSQGLTDTQYF
TRBV28 | CASRQATGANVLTF
TRBV19 | CATQGGSGTGELFF
TRBV4-1 | CASSQRRTSGSADTQYF
TRBV7-2 | CASSLVQGDEQYF
TRBV30 | CAYHLQGHSNQPQHF
TRBV3-1/TRBV3-2 | CASSSGSGELFF
TRBV5-4 | CASSSSTGRTYEQYF
TRBV19 | CASSISGLSYEQYF
TRBV13 | CASSLVGTDEAFF
TRBV11-3 | CASSDTGGDTQYF
TRBV7-6 | CASSLREWQGQAGGELFF
TRBV5-1 | CASSPPGRETQYF
TRBV18 | CASSRGREREQYF
TRBV10-3 | CAISSGKDTEAFF
TRBV6-2/TRBV6-3 | CASSWERATYNEQFF
TRBV29-1 | CSVSSGGNNEQFF
TRBV4-1 | CASRPSTGASNEKLFF
TRBV7-9 | CASSSGRTGSDTQYF
TRBV13 | CASSLEGATGSYEQYF
TRBV5-4 | CASSHPRLAGQNTGELFF
TRBV11-3 | CASSLTRGTGELFF
TRBV18 | CASSRGDQEAFF
TRBV27 | CASSLNLRQTPGETQYF
TRBV6-1 | CASSEWRGAFF
TRBV24-1 | CATSSRYTAGTYNEQFF
TRBV15 | CATSRDQAAQFYEQYF
TRBV5-5 | CASSFADTYEQYF
TRBV7-3 | CASSRQGGTGELFF
TRBV29-1 | CSGRQKPNTEAFF
TRBV5-1 | CASSLEGTSAIDEQYF
TRBV5-1 | CASSLTPPSRGYNEQFF
TRBV20-1 | CSASPRERGFWAAYEQYF
TRBV29-1 | CSVEDHSGGAYF
TRBV28 | CASRGRPEAFF
TRBV20-1 | CSASISNQPQHF
TRBV6-5 | CASTQTPGELFF
TRBV13 | CASSPRQGASPLHF
TRBV3-1/TRBV3-2 | CASSLRQETQYF
TRBV6-2/TRBV6-3 | CASSKLAGGHTGELFF
TRBV5-1 | CASTPGLSSPLHF
TRBV29-1 | CSVELDRKAFF
TRBV27 | CASRGQGDGTDTQYF
TRBV12-3/TRBV12-4 | CASSRAEQFF
TRBV5-1 | CASSLATFGQALREQYF
TRBV6-2/TRBV6-3 | CASSYSPSEPQHF
TRBV7-9 | CASSLAVGEQYF
TRBV19 | CASRRTSGSYNEQFF
TRBV15 | CATSRAGGLNTEAFF
TRBV20-1 | CSASVDLNYGYTF
TRBV28 | CASTPVTGGFTEAFF
TRBV7-9 | CASSPGHYSNQPQHF
TRBV28 | CASSLRGGVASYEQYF
TRBV27 | CASSSRISGKIYEQYF
TRBV5-1 | CASSSGLAGGTGELFF